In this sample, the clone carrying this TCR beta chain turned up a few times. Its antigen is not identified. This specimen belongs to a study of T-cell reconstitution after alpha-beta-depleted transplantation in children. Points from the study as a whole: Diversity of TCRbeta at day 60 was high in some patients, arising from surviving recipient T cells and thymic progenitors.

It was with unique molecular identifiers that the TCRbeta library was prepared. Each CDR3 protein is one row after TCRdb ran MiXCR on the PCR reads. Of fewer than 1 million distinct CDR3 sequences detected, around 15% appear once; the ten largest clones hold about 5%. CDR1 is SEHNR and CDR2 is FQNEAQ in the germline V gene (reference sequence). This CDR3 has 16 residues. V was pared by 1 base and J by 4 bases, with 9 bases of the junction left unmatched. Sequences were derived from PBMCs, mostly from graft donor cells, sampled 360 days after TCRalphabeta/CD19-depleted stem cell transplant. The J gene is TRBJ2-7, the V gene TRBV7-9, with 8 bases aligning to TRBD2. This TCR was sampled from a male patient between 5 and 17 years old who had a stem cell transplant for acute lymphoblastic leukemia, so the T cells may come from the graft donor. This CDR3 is CASSLVTRTSTYEQYF. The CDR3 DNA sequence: TGTGCCAGCAGCTTAGTGACACGGACTAGCACTTACGAGCAGTACTTC.